A single sample gave rise to the 26 T cell receptor beta chains below, sequenced in a study of cytomegalovirus exposure and HLA in healthy donors. TCRdb's table, derived via immunoSEQ multiplex PCR, lists solely in-frame clones and lacks some. This sample has tens of thousands of clones, with around 94% found just once. Specimen: PBMCs. The receptor set was obtained from a young woman in good health and CMV-seronegative.

This chain joins TRBV30 and TRBJ2-3; 13 nucleotides align to TRBD2. This CDR3 has 17 residues. The V gene end was trimmed by 4 bases and the J gene end by 4 bases; junction bases not matched to a gene: 11. Germline V gives CDR1 GTSNPN, CDR2 SVGIG (reference sequence). CDR3 DNA: TGTGCCTGGATTCCCATGAGACTAGCGGGGGGAGCAGATACGCAGTATTTT. Translated: CAWIPMRLAGGADTQYF. Full variable domain (remainder filled in from reference TRBV30 and TRBJ2-3): SQTIHQWPATLVQPVGSPLSLECTVEGTSNPNLYWYRQAAGRGLQLLFYSVGIGQISSEVPQNLSASRPQDRQFILSSKKLLLSDSGFYLCAWIPMRLAGGADTQYFGPGTRLTVL.

V gene TRBV19 combines with J gene TRBJ1-5, with TRBD1 as a possible D gene (5 bases). Looked up from germline, CDR1 is LNHDA and CDR2 is SQIVND (reference sequence). The CDR3 totals 16 residues. V lost 5 bases and J lost 4, with 18 bases in between. CDR3 loop: CASSPGAGKGNQPQHF. The DNA for the CDR3 is TGTGCCAGTAGTCCTGGCGCAGGAAAGGGGAATCAGCCCCAGCATTTT. Looking up the rest from reference TRBV19 and TRBJ1-5 gives the full variable domain: DGGITQSPKYLFRKEGQNVTLSCEQNLNHDAMYWYRQDPGQGLRLIYYSQIVNDFQKGDIAEGYSVSREKKESFPLTVTSAQKNPTAFYLCASSPGAGKGNQPQHFGDGTRLSIL.

The rearrangement joins TRBV19 to TRBJ1-1, with TRBD1 as a possible D gene (6 bases). This CDR3 region has 16 residues. Trimming pared 6 bases from V and 5 bases from J, leaving 22 bases between. Looked up from germline, CDR1 is LNHDA and CDR2 is SQIVND (reference sequence). CDR3 region: CASRRRQGQWGTEAFF. CDR3 sequence (DNA): TGTGCCAGTAGACGCAGGCAGGGGCAGTGGGGGACTGAAGCTTTCTTT.

This clone occurred a few times. CDR3 sequence reads: CASSQDSGGGSYEQYF. The DNA of the CDR3 is TGTGCCAGCAGCCAAGACAGCGGCGGGGGCTCCTACGAGCAGTACTTC. V and J are TRBV4-2 and TRBJ2-7; 7 bases agree with TRBD2. This CDR3 has 16 amino acids. J lost 0 bases, V lost 0 bases, and 5 bases had no gene match. The germline gives CDR1 LGHNA, CDR2 YNFKEQ.

CDR3 nucleotide sequence: TGTGCCAGCAGTGTACTAGCGGGAGACTACAATGAGCAGTTCTTC. This sequence encodes CASSVLAGDYNEQFF. The chain employs TRBV28 and TRBJ2-1; 11 bases agree with TRBD2. The CDR3 loop spans 15 amino acids. Trimming at V came to 5 bases and at J to 3 bases, leaving 3 bases not matched to a gene. Germline V CDR1 and CDR2: MDHEN, SYDVKM.

The rearrangement joins TRBV7-6 to TRBJ1-3, with 12 bases fitting TRBD1. The CDR3 covers 20 residues. Germline values: CDR1 SGHVS, CDR2 FNYEAQ. With V trimmed by 0 bases and J by 4 bases, 13 bases remained unmatched. The CDR3 bases are TGTGCCAGCAGCTTAGCCGGGACAGGGGGCGCTGGGATCTCCGGAAACACCATATATTTT. It translates to CASSLAGTGGAGISGNTIYF. The full variable domain, its missing parts supplied by reference TRBV7-6 and TRBJ1-3, is GAGVSQSPRYKVTKRGQDVALRCDPISGHVSLYWYRQALGQGPEFLTYFNYEAQQDKSGLPNDRFSAERPEGSISTLTIQRTEQRDSAMYRCASSLAGTGGAGISGNTIYFGEGSWLTVV.

The chain employs TRBV21-1 and TRBJ1-2; TRBD1, the table's D call, lacks a check against the DNA. TRBV21-1 is recorded as a pseudogene. The CDR3 contains 13 residues. The CDR3 here is CARPKKGQMFYTF. CDR3 nucleotides: TGTGCCAGGCCTAAGAAGGGACAGATGTTCTACACCTTC.

J is TRBJ1-3 and V is TRBV5-6; D is perhaps TRBD1 (6 bases). Germline lookup yields CDR1 SGHDT and CDR2 YYEEEE. The length of the CDR3 is 15 residues. V lost 5 bases and J 1 base, leaving 13 bases between the germline ends. The CDR3 region is CASRRRGGSGNTIYF. CDR3 DNA: TGTGCCAGCAGGAGGAGGGGGGGATCTGGAAACACCATATATTTT.

The V and J genes are TRBV15 and TRBJ2-5; the match to TRBD1 covers 10 bases. CDR3 size: 16 residues. Germline V lookup: CDR1 LNHNV, CDR2 YYDKDF (reference sequence). With V trimmed by 5 bases and J by 2 bases, 8 bases remained unmatched. The CDR3 DNA reads as TGTGCCACCAGCGGATTCAGGGGACAGGGGCAAGAGACCCAGTACTTC. Protein sequence: CATSGFRGQGQETQYF.

The chain has TRBV5-4 and TRBJ2-3, with 9 bases fitting TRBD2. Trimming took 6 bases from V and 7 from J; bases not matched to a gene: 18. The CDR3 is 17 amino acids. Germline assignment: CDR1 SGHNT and CDR2 YYREEE (reference sequence). CDR3 residues: CASNLEGGRAGVNTQYF. CDR3 in DNA: TGTGCCAGCAACCTTGAGGGCGGGAGGGCCGGGGTGAATACGCAGTATTTT.

V usage is TRBV6-5 and J usage is TRBJ2-5, with 9 bases fitting TRBD2. V was pared by 4 bases and J by 5 bases, with 11 bases of the junction left unmatched. The CDR3 spans 16 residues. Germline V gives CDR1 MNHEY, CDR2 SVGAGI. CDR3 bases: TGTGCCAGCAGTTCCCCCCTTAGCGGGGGTGGGGAGACCCAGTACTTC. This translates into CASSSPLSGGGETQYF.

This chain links TRBV19 with TRBJ2-3; 10 bases are a match to TRBD2. This CDR3 has 14 amino acids. The germline CDR1 and CDR2 sequences are LNHDA and SQIVND (reference sequence). Trimming at V came to 4 bases and at J to 6 bases, leaving 4 bases not matched to a gene. CDR3 nucleotides: TGTGCCAGTAGTAGAGGACTAGCGGTGGATACGCAGTATTTT. It encodes CASSRGLAVDTQYF.

In nucleotides, the CDR3 is TGTGCCAGCAGCGTAACAGGGTCTGGTTACGAGCAGTACTTC. This codes for CASSVTGSGYEQYF. J is TRBJ2-7 and V is TRBV9; D possibly corresponds to TRBD1 (6 bases). CDR1 is SGDLS and CDR2 is YYNGEE in the germline V gene. CDR3 size: 14 residues. Trimming took off 1 base at V and 4 bases at J, with 12 bases between the two ends.

The chain has TRBV29-1 and TRBJ2-5, with TRBD2 matching 8 bases. The J segment lost 4 bases and the V segment lost 2 bases, leaving 3 bases of the junction unmatched. The CDR3 loop spans 13 amino acids. Looked up from germline, CDR1 is SQVTM and CDR2 is ANQGSEA. The chain's CDR3 is CSVERAGGETQYF. The DNA for the CDR3 is TGCAGCGTTGAAAGGGCGGGAGGAGAGACCCAGTACTTC.

The V call is TRBV6-4, the J call TRBJ2-3, with 12 nucleotides matching TRBD2. V shed 3 bases, J shed 4 bases, and the junction held 2 bases outside the gene matches. The V gene's germline CDR1 is MRHNA and CDR2 SNTAGT. This CDR3 spans 15 amino acids. The CDR3 DNA reads TGTGCCAGCAGTGAGACTAGCGGGAGATCAGATACGCAGTATTTT. It translates to CASSETSGRSDTQYF.

The chain is built from TRBV2 and TRBJ1-5; TRBD1 matches 7 bases. CDR3 size: 13 residues. V dropped 11 bases and J dropped 4; count of bases not matched to a gene: 8. CDR1 SNHLY and CDR2 FYNNEI come from the germline V gene. The CDR3 nucleotides are TGTGCCGGCGGACAGGAGGGGAATCAGCCCCAGCATTTT. Its translation: CAGGQEGNQPQHF. The whole variable domain, remainder taken from reference TRBV2 and TRBJ1-5, is EPEVTQTPSHQVTQMGQEVILRCVPISNHLYFYWYRQILGQKVEFLVSFYNNEISEKSEIFDDQFSVERPDGSNFTLKIRSTKLEDSAMYFCAGGQEGNQPQHFGDGTRLSIL.

CDR3 coding DNA: TGCGCCAGCAGTGATGGGCAGACCCAGTACTTC. This gives the protein CASSDGQTQYF. This chain joins TRBV10-1 and TRBJ2-5, with no clear D. Germline CDR1 and CDR2: WNHNN and SYGVQD (reference sequence). V was pared by 3 bases and J by 6 bases, with 5 bases between. The CDR3 spans 11 residues.

By sample share, this clone is medium-sized. The chain carries TRBV18 and TRBJ1-2, with 10 bases identical to TRBD1. The CDR3 sequence is 14 residues long. V gave up 6 bases and J gave up 6 bases; unmatched junction bases: 7. CDR1 is KGHSH, CDR2 LQKENI, per germline. CDR3 DNA: TGTGCCAGCTCCCCGGGACAGGGGTCTAATGGCTACACCTTC. This gives the protein CASSPGQGSNGYTF.

The chain recombines TRBV16 with TRBJ2-1; 7 bases map to TRBD2. The J segment lost 0 bases and the V segment lost 3 bases, leaving 5 bases of the junction unmatched. Germline CDR1 reads KGHSY; CDR2 reads FQNENV. The CDR3 extends over 16 amino acids. Here the CDR3 DNA reads TGTGCCAGCAGCCATGCGAGGACTAGCTCCTACAATGAGCAGTTCTTC. Translating gives CASSHARTSSYNEQFF.

In nucleotides, the CDR3 is TGTGCCAGCGGAGGGACTTTAGCTAGGGAGACCCAGTACTTC. Residues: CASGGTLARETQYF. The rearrangement joins TRBV9 to TRBJ2-5, with a weak D call TRBD2 (6 bases). Trimming took 7 bases from V and 5 from J, leaving 18 bases between them. CDR1 and CDR2 from the germline V gene are SGDLS and YYNGEE. The CDR3 spans 14 residues.

This clone was counted once. J is TRBJ1-5 and V is TRBV6-1; no firm D call. Per germline, CDR1 MNHNS and CDR2 SASEGT. The V end was cut by 5 bases, the J end by 4 bases, with 9 bases between. The CDR3 runs 13 residues. The CDR3 loop is CASSPQVNQPQHF. CDR3 nucleotide sequence: TGTGCCAGCAGTCCTCAGGTGAATCAGCCCCAGCATTTT.

This chain joins TRBV2 and TRBJ2-6; 7 nucleotides agree with TRBD1. Unmatched junction bases numbered 3, after V lost 4 bases and J lost 3 bases. Germline V lookup: CDR1 SNHLY, CDR2 FYNNEI. The CDR3 contains 15 residues. The CDR3 nucleotides are TGTGCCAGCAGTGTAGACAGGGATGGGGCCAACGTCCTGACTTTC. It translates to CASSVDRDGANVLTF.

This chain joins TRBV5-1 and TRBJ1-1; D remains unclear. The CDR3 consists of 14 residues. V was shortened by 0 bases and J by 2 bases, with 8 bases between the two germline ends. CDR1 is SGHRS and CDR2 is YFSETQ in the germline V gene. CDR3 nucleotide sequence: TGCGCCAGCAGCTTGGAGGCAGGTAACACTGAAGCTTTCTTT. This sequence encodes CASSLEAGNTEAFF.

The chain employs TRBV7-6 and TRBJ1-6, with D maybe TRBD1 (6 bases). Germline CDR1 reads SGHVS; CDR2 reads FNYEAQ. This CDR3 is built from 17 residues. The V gene lost 0 bases and the J gene lost 7 bases, with 16 bases spanning the gap. This CDR3 reads CASSLAGGGGSNSPLHF. The CDR3 coding sequence is TGTGCCAGCAGCTTAGCCGGGGGAGGGGGTTCGAATTCACCCCTCCACTTT.

The gene calls are TRBV18 and TRBJ2-7; 10 positions agree with TRBD1. Per the germline V gene, CDR1 is KGHSH and CDR2 is LQKENI. The V and J ends lost 4 bases and 2 bases, in that order; junction bases with no gene match: 5. This CDR3 contains 15 residues. The CDR3 nucleotides read TGTGCCAGCTCACGGGGACAGGGGCCAACCTACGAGCAGTACTTC. Protein: CASSRGQGPTYEQYF.

CDR3 in DNA: TGTGCCAGCAGCCCCAACCAGGGGATTGTGTCTAATGAAAAACTGTTTTTT. Encoded protein: CASSPNQGIVSNEKLFF. The gene calls are TRBV11-3 and TRBJ1-4; maybe TRBD1 (6 bases). The length of the CDR3 is 17 residues. The ends were cut back, 5 bases at V and 3 bases at J, with 19 bases in the middle. Germline loops: CDR1 SGHNT, CDR2 YENEEA. Complete variable domain (other parts from reference TRBV11-3 and TRBJ1-4): EAGVVQSPRYKIIEKKQPVAFWCNPISGHNTLYWYLQNLGQGPELLIRYENEEAVDDSQLPKDRFSAERLKGVDSTLKIQPAELGDSAVYLCASSPNQGIVSNEKLFFGSGTQLSVL.